A single sample is the source of the 32 T cell receptor beta chains below, sequenced in a study of PD-1 blockade in classical Hodgkin lymphoma. No patient escaped relapse after autologous stem cell transplantation, and brentuximab vedotin exposure varied. Magnetic negative selection of thawed PBMCs was the method by which CD4+ T cells were purified. Only in-frame clones appear in the TCRdb table, and some are missing; sequencing was by immunoSEQ multiplex PCR. The sample includes roughly 6,000 clones, about four fifths of them seen just once. The source material was CD4+ T cells from blood, sampled at baseline. The receptors derive from a human donor with classical Hodgkin lymphoma.

V is TRBV12-5 and J is TRBJ2-3; no firm D call. The CDR3 has 10 amino acids. CDR1 is LGHNT, CDR2 FRNRAP, per germline. Trimming removed 4 bases from V and 6 bases from J, with 2 bases in between. The CDR3 here is CASGSDTQYF. DNA of the CDR3: TGTGCTAGTGGTTCCGATACGCAGTATTTT.

This clone was detected only a few times. The rearrangement uses TRBV7-8 and TRBJ1-4; D uncertain. The germline V gene encodes CDR1 SGHVS and CDR2 FQNEAQ. Trimming removed 3 bases from V and 4 bases from J, with 0 bases in between. The CDR3 is made up of 11 amino acids. DNA for the CDR3: TGTGCCAGCAGCTTTAATGAAAAACTGTTTTTT. It is translated as CASSFNEKLFF.

This clone occurred a few times. V usage is TRBV10-2 and J usage is TRBJ1-1; 7 positions agree with TRBD1. The ends lost 6 bases at V and 7 bases at J; junction bases unmatched: 5. Germline CDR1 is WSHSY and CDR2 is SAAADI. The CDR3 spans 12 residues. DNA for the CDR3: TGCGCCAGCAGCGACAGGGATTTTGAAGCTTTCTTT. As protein: CASSDRDFEAFF.

This clone was recorded once. In DNA form, the CDR3 reads TGTGCCAGCTCACCGGACCCAGGAGAGACCCAGTACTTC. Protein: CASSPDPGETQYF. The chain combines TRBV7-2 with TRBJ2-5; no definite D call. Germline V lookup: CDR1 SGHTA, CDR2 FQGNSA. V lost 8 bases, J lost 4 bases, and 14 bases lay in between. This CDR3 has 13 residues.

V usage is TRBV7-2 and J usage is TRBJ2-2; TRBD2 agrees at 8 bases. The V gene's germline CDR1 is SGHTA and CDR2 FQGNSA. V was clipped by 4 bases and J by 7 bases; unmatched bases: 14. This CDR3 region has 17 residues. The CDR3 region has the DNA TGTGCCAGCAGCTCGACCCCCCTAGCGGGTGTGGGCGGGGAGCTGTTTTTT. It translates to CASSSTPLAGVGGELFF. Using reference TRBV7-2 and TRBJ2-2 for the parts outside the CDR3, the full variable domain is GAGVSQSPSNKVTEKGKDVELRCDPISGHTALYWYRQSLGQGLEFLIYFQGNSAPDKSGLPSDRFSAERTGGSVSTLTIQRTQQEDSAVYLCASSSTPLAGVGGELFFGEGSRLTVL.

CDR3 sequence: CASSFNRGGEQYF. The CDR3 bases are TGTGCCAGCAGCTTTAACAGGGGAGGCGAGCAGTACTTC. The chain combines TRBV5-4 with TRBJ2-7; D is possibly TRBD1 (7 bases). The CDR3 is 13 residues long. Germline V gives CDR1 SGHNT, CDR2 YYREEE (reference sequence). Trimming removed 2 bases at V and 6 bases at J, with 12 bases between.

This chain joins TRBV5-4 and TRBJ1-2; the D gene is possibly TRBD1 (6 bases). The CDR3 length is 15 residues. Germline V lookup: CDR1 SGHNT, CDR2 YYREEE (reference sequence). V was cut by 6 bases and J by 2 bases, with 17 bases left in between. The CDR3 loop is CASIPGGQSNYGYTF. The CDR3 bases are TGTGCCAGCATCCCTGGCGGACAGAGCAACTATGGCTACACCTTC.

The chain couples TRBV5-1 to TRBJ2-5; no definite D call. Germline CDR1 SGHRS, CDR2 YFSETQ. The CDR3 contains 13 residues. The V end was cut by 0 bases, the J end by 2 bases, with 5 bases between. CDR3 sequence: CASSLVTQETQYF. DNA of the CDR3: TGCGCCAGCAGCTTGGTGACTCAAGAGACCCAGTACTTC.

J is TRBJ1-2 and V is TRBV7-3, with TRBD1 matching 8 bases. Germline V gene data show CDR1 as SGHTA and CDR2 as FQGTGA. Losses at the gene ends were 4 bases for V and 4 bases for J; bases not matched to a gene: 2. This CDR3 region has 13 residues. CDR3 loop: CASSSDRGYGYTF. As DNA, the CDR3 is TGTGCCAGCAGCTCCGACAGGGGCTATGGCTACACCTTC.

The CDR3, as DNA: TGTGCCAGCAGTTTCTCCTTGGGGCCCGGCACTGAAGCTTTCTTT. It is translated as CASSFSLGPGTEAFF. The V and J genes are TRBV28 and TRBJ1-1, with D tentatively TRBD1 (5 bases). Trimming pared 3 bases from V and 4 bases from J, leaving 15 bases between. CDR1 and CDR2 from the germline V gene are MDHEN and SYDVKM. This CDR3 is built from 15 residues.

The chain uses TRBV10-2 and TRBJ1-1; no clear D gene. The CDR3 runs 17 residues. The germline gives CDR1 WSHSY, CDR2 SAAADI. V shed 0 bases and J shed 4 bases, with 18 bases lying between them. CDR3 sequence reads: CASSESGSQSYRTEAFF. For the CDR3, the DNA is TGCGCCAGCAGTGAGTCAGGTAGTCAGTCTTATCGCACTGAAGCTTTCTTT.

To note about this clone: Additional DNA sequences in this sample encode the identical CDR3. The genes are TRBV7-3 and TRBJ2-5; D is possibly TRBD1 (5 bases). Germline lookup yields CDR1 SGHTA and CDR2 FQGTGA. The ends were cut back, 2 bases at V and 5 bases at J, with 9 bases in the middle. The CDR3 is 13 amino acids. The CDR3 DNA reads TGTGCCAGCAGCTTAGGGGCAAGGGAGACCCAGTACTTC. Translated: CASSLGARETQYF.

The V and J genes are TRBV25-1 and TRBJ1-2; D is unresolved. Trimming left V 4 bases short and J 2 bases short, with 11 bases between. The CDR3 covers 14 residues. Per the germline V gene, CDR1 is MGHDK and CDR2 is SYGVNS. The CDR3 DNA sequence: TGTGCCAGCAGTGGGTTGGCCCAGAACTATGGCTACACCTTC. Amino acids: CASSGLAQNYGYTF.

The chain joins TRBV14 to TRBJ2-7, with D possibly being TRBD2 (5 bases). The germline CDR1 and CDR2 sequences are SGHDN and FVKESK. CDR3 length: 17 amino acids. With 1 base removed from V and 1 base from J, the gap between germline ends came to 17 bases. In DNA form, the CDR3 reads TGTGCCAGCAGCCAAGGTCCCCTGGAGGAGGCTTCCTACGAGCAGTACTTC. Translation: CASSQGPLEEASYEQYF.

The rearrangement joins TRBV19 to TRBJ2-7; 8 nucleotides line up with TRBD1. CDR3 length equals 14 residues. The V gene end was trimmed by 5 bases and the J gene end by 3 bases; junction bases not matched to a gene: 6. Germline values: CDR1 LNHDA, CDR2 SQIVND (reference sequence). The CDR3 bases are TGTGCCAGTAGTGACCGGGACAGGCGCTACGAGCAGTACTTC. Its translation: CASSDRDRRYEQYF.

The chain uses TRBV2 and TRBJ2-2, with 10 bases matching TRBD2. This CDR3 has 17 residues. Germline values: CDR1 SNHLY, CDR2 FYNNEI. J was trimmed by 0 bases and V by 5 bases; bases with no gene match: 6. The CDR3 protein is CASSPNTSGANTGELFF. CDR3 in DNA: TGTGCCAGCAGTCCCAACACTAGCGGGGCGAACACCGGGGAGCTGTTTTTT.

The chain combines TRBV27 with TRBJ1-1, with 7 bases aligning to TRBD1. After removal of 4 bases from V and 3 bases from J, the junction contained 11 bases not matched to a gene. Germline V gives CDR1 MNHEY, CDR2 SMNVEV (reference sequence). This CDR3 comprises 16 residues. The CDR3 loop reads CASSYKYHRGDTEAFF. The CDR3 DNA sequence: TGTGCCAGCAGTTACAAATACCACAGGGGCGACACTGAAGCTTTCTTT.

CDR3 sequence (DNA): TGTGCCAGCAGCTTGGACACAGGGGGCTCGTACAATGAGCAGTTCTTC. This gives the protein CASSLDTGGSYNEQFF. The chain joins TRBV5-4 to TRBJ2-1; 9 positions match TRBD1. The germline gives CDR1 SGHNT, CDR2 YYREEE (reference sequence). The CDR3 is 16 residues long. V lost 0 bases to trimming and J lost 4 bases; unmatched junction nucleotides: 5.

The genes are TRBV9 and TRBJ2-6, with D uncertain. The CDR3 has 15 residues. Trimming removed 0 bases from V and 0 bases from J, with 4 bases in between. Germline lookup yields CDR1 SGDLS and CDR2 YYNGEE. CDR3 DNA sequence: TGTGCCAGCAGCGTAGTGGTCTCTGGGGCCAACGTCCTGACTTTC. This gives the protein CASSVVVSGANVLTF. The full variable domain, completed using reference TRBV9 and TRBJ2-6, is DSGVTQTPKHLITATGQRVTLRCSPRSGDLSVYWYQQSLDQGLQFLIQYYNGEERAKGNILERFSAQQFPDLHSELNLSSLELGDSALYFCASSVVVSGANVLTFGAGSRLTVL.

The chain carries TRBV19 and TRBJ1-2; 7 bases agree with TRBD1. Trimming at V came to 5 bases and at J to 1 base, leaving 10 bases not matched to a gene. Germline values: CDR1 LNHDA, CDR2 SQIVND (reference sequence). The CDR3 is 16 residues long. CDR3 DNA: TGTGCCAGTAGTGAGACAGGGCTAACTTTTAACTATGGCTACACCTTC. Its protein is CASSETGLTFNYGYTF.

V and J are TRBV29-1 and TRBJ1-1; 8 nucleotides match TRBD1. Germline CDR1 SQVTM, CDR2 ANQGSEA. The CDR3 has 13 residues. Trimming took 5 bases from V and 0 from J; bases not matched to a gene: 2. The CDR3 DNA reads as TGCAGCGTTTCGACAGGGGTGAACACTGAAGCTTTCTTT. Translated: CSVSTGVNTEAFF.

The rearrangement links TRBV18 to TRBJ2-7, with a tentative D call TRBD2 (5 bases). Germline V gives CDR1 KGHSH, CDR2 LQKENI. V lost 2 bases and J lost 4, with 9 bases in between. This CDR3 has 13 residues. CDR3 protein: CASSPGSEYEQYF. For the CDR3, the DNA is TGTGCCAGCTCACCAGGGAGCGAGTACGAGCAGTACTTC.

The V and J genes are TRBV19 and TRBJ1-1, with 9 bases fitting TRBD1. Germline V gives CDR1 LNHDA, CDR2 SQIVND (reference sequence). The CDR3 runs 14 residues. V lost 5 bases to trimming and J lost 3 bases; unmatched junction nucleotides: 4. The CDR3 loop is CASSADRGDTEAFF. As DNA, the CDR3 is TGTGCCAGTAGTGCGGACAGGGGAGACACTGAAGCTTTCTTT.

This rearrangement joins TRBV5-8 to TRBJ1-2; 8 positions match TRBD1. CDR3 length: 17 residues. J was trimmed by 0 bases and V by 0 bases; bases with no gene match: 7. Germline CDR1 reads SGHTS; CDR2 reads YDEGEE. Here the CDR3 DNA reads TGTGCCAGCAGCTTGGCCGGGACAGGACGCTCTAACTATGGCTACACCTTC. Its protein product is CASSLAGTGRSNYGYTF.

This clone occurred a few times. This chain joins TRBV30 and TRBJ1-1; the D is unclear. Germline loops: CDR1 GTSNPN, CDR2 SVGIG (reference sequence). Trimming took 5 bases from V and 5 from J, leaving 6 bases between them. CDR3 size: 10 residues. The DNA for the CDR3 is TGTGCCTGGGCCCCTACTGAAGCTTTCTTT. Translated, it gives CAWAPTEAFF.

The chain recombines TRBV6-4 with TRBJ1-6, with D uncertain. Germline loops: CDR1 MRHNA, CDR2 SNTAGT. Trimming left V 9 bases short and J 2 bases short, with 14 bases between. The CDR3 loop spans 15 amino acids. CDR3: CASRQDAAYNSPLHF. The CDR3 DNA reads TGTGCCAGTCGGCAGGACGCGGCCTATAATTCACCCCTCCACTTT.

The CDR3 sequence is CASSDYRYSGNTIYF. CDR3 nucleotide sequence: TGTGCCAGCAGTGATTACAGGTACTCTGGAAACACCATATATTTT. The chain has TRBV2 and TRBJ1-3, with D possibly TRBD1 on 5 matching bases. Trimming left V 3 bases short and J 0 bases short, with 9 bases between. The CDR3 is made up of 15 amino acids. The germline V gene has CDR1 SNHLY and CDR2 FYNNEI.

V gene TRBV9 combines with J gene TRBJ1-5; D is unresolved. The germline gives CDR1 SGDLS, CDR2 YYNGEE. V shed 4 bases and J shed 0 bases, with 14 bases lying between them. The CDR3 sequence is 16 residues long. DNA for the CDR3: TGTGCCAGCAGCCCGGGCTCAGCGTATAGCAATCAGCCCCAGCATTTT. Residues: CASSPGSAYSNQPQHF. Full variable domain (remainder filled in from reference TRBV9 and TRBJ1-5): DSGVTQTPKHLITATGQRVTLRCSPRSGDLSVYWYQQSLDQGLQFLIQYYNGEERAKGNILERFSAQQFPDLHSELNLSSLELGDSALYFCASSPGSAYSNQPQHFGDGTRLSIL.

This chain uses TRBV10-3 with TRBJ2-2; TRBD2 aligns across 7 bases. V trimming: 8 bases; J trimming: 6 bases; junction bases outside the gene matches: 0. The CDR3 sequence is 11 residues long. Germline CDR1 and CDR2: ENHRY and SYGVKD. CDR3 in amino acids: CAIRGAGELFF. DNA of the CDR3: TGTGCCATCCGGGGGGCCGGGGAGCTGTTTTTT.

J is TRBJ2-7 and V is TRBV10-3; D not resolved. CDR1 and CDR2 from the germline V gene are ENHRY and SYGVKD. V lost 4 bases to trimming and J lost 7 bases, with 11 bases between them. The CDR3 is 12 amino acids. CDR3 sequence reads: CAISVERREQYF. The CDR3 bases are TGTGCCATCAGTGTGGAGCGCAGAGAGCAGTACTTC.

The rearrangement links TRBV9 to TRBJ2-5; D assignment may be TRBD1 or TRBD2 (6 bases each). V lost 3 bases, J lost 0 bases, and 9 bases lay in between. The CDR3 has 14 residues. Germline-derived CDR1 and CDR2 are SGDLS and YYNGEE. CDR3 sequence (DNA): TGTGCCAGCAGCGAGGGGGGATACCAAGAGACCCAGTACTTC. This codes for CASSEGGYQETQYF.

The chain recombines TRBV19 with TRBJ1-6; D gene unclear. Trimming shortened V by 5 bases and J by 4 bases, and 18 bases separated the two germline ends. Germline values: CDR1 LNHDA, CDR2 SQIVND (reference sequence). CDR3 length: 17 residues. As DNA, the CDR3 is TGTGCCAGTAGTCTTCGGAGCTCATGGAAGTATAATTCACCCCTCCACTTT. As protein: CASSLRSSWKYNSPLHF.